This T cell receptor (beta chain) is drawn from a study of cytomegalovirus exposure and HLA in healthy donors (TCRdb year 2017). For the wider study: The 700 or so repertoires of the first cohort and the roughly 110 validation repertoires were produced on the same platform, according to a later analysis. The aim of the study was to test whether cataloging public T cell receptors could identify signatures of past pathogen exposure. Besides the first cohort of around 700 subjects, a separate validation cohort made up of about 120 different subjects was used. To predict cytomegalovirus infection status, the study combined high-throughput TCR immunosequencing, statistical association of individual TCRs with disease status, and machine learning. Here is what the overall study found, with its caveats: Three of the identified cytomegalovirus-associated TCR beta chains were confirmed in vitro to be specific for cytomegalovirus antigens. It was suggested by the authors that the approach could potentially be generalized to other disease states and immunological phenotypes. While some public TCRs were present in many individuals, most TCR sequences turned up only very rarely across donors. A later analysis found that TCRs clustered in the first cohort also tended to co-occur in the 120 validation repertoires, with 90% to 95% of cluster scores above 0. The study gave a list of 150 to 200 TCR beta chains associated with cytomegalovirus. The validation cohort had no HLA typing available for a later analysis, so co-occurrence within that cohort was assessed over all 120 or so repertoires. Cytomegalovirus status was reported to be diagnosed by the classifier with high specificity and sensitivity in both the original and validation cohorts.

Donors formed part of the validation cohort, which comprised about 120 subjects and was distinct from the first cohort of 550 to 850 subjects. The library relied on the immunoSEQ multiplex PCR assay. Per the source publication's procedure: To diagnose cytomegalovirus status from the catalog of TCR beta chain sequences, a statistical classification framework was built. TCRdb carries this immuneACCESS record with in-frame sequences only. Its versions omit some clonotypes, under half of them owing to an unresolved V gene in the studies checked, with the rest unexplained. V, J and clone size are those of that table, while D and trimming were read from the DNA. Recorded for this sample are 55,000 to 75,000 clones; roughly 94% of them occurred a single time. The biggest ten clones account for 1.4% of the sample. V and J lose 4 bases and 3 bases, and a span of 10 bases separates them. The CDR3, cysteine through phenylalanine, is 13 amino acids long. Only the CDR3 DNA stays, 39 bases, in frame from base 1. Per the germline V gene (reference sequence), MNHEY is the CDR1 and SMNVEV is the CDR2.

This clone was seen a single time. Its antigen is currently not known. One base away there is no much larger clone; base qualities are not given. This sequence originates from a man younger than 35 in good health and CMV-seropositive. The sample taken for sequencing was PBMCs. Here the chain combines TRBV27 and TRBJ2-7; the best D guess is TRBD2, with 5 bases matching. The encoded CDR3 is CASSSGSLYEQYF. In nucleotide form, the sequence is TGTGCCAGCAGTTCGGGATCACTCTACGAGCAGTACTTC.